Shown below are 32 T cell receptor beta chains from a single sample sequenced in a study of molecular identifiers for immune sequencing clone quantification. One entry per CDR3 protein results from TCRdb running MiXCR on the PCR reads. The table records about 330,000 distinct CDR3 sequences, roughly 24% of them present only once. Sequencing used naive CD8+ T cells from blood, with Jurkat cell RNA spiked in. Specified subset: FACS-sorted CD8+CD4-CCR7+CD45RA+ naive T cells. Receptor source: a human donor in good health. Some libraries in this study had Jurkat cell RNA spiked in.

Of note for this clonotype: A much bigger clone sits one base away, suggesting this may be a read error. Written as DNA, the CDR3 is TGTGCCAGCTCACCCCCAGGGGGTGATGGCTACACCTTC. Translated, it gives CASSPPGGDGYTF. The chain combines TRBV18 with TRBJ1-2; 7 bases align to TRBD1. Germline V gene data show CDR1 as KGHSH and CDR2 as LQKENI. J gave up 6 bases and V 3 bases, and 4 bases lay outside the gene matches. This CDR3 region has 13 residues.

As to this clonotype: A clone one base away is much larger, so this may be a read error. The chain joins TRBV5-6 to TRBJ2-7; no firm D call. Germline CDR1 is SGHDT and CDR2 is YYEEEE. The CDR3 loop spans 15 amino acids. V was trimmed by 2 bases and J by 3 bases, leaving 15 bases between them. CDR3 nucleotide sequence: TGTGCCAGCAGCTTAAGGGTCCATGGAAACTACGAGCAGTACTTC. Translation: CASSLRVHGNYEQYF.

The sample holds many counts of this clonotype. This chain links TRBV12-5 with TRBJ2-5; 9 positions match TRBD1. The CDR3 loop spans 15 amino acids. Germline values: CDR1 LGHNT, CDR2 FRNRAP. V lost 3 bases, J lost 5 bases, and 7 bases stayed unmatched. This CDR3 reads CASGFQDRGPETQYF. CDR3 coding DNA: TGTGCTAGTGGTTTCCAGGACAGGGGTCCGGAGACCCAGTACTTC.

V gene TRBV15 combines with J gene TRBJ2-7; D remains unclear. Germline assignment: CDR1 LNHNV and CDR2 YYDKDF (reference sequence). V was shortened by 1 base and J by 7 bases, with 17 bases between the two germline ends. This CDR3 region has 15 residues. The DNA for the CDR3 is TGTGCCACCAGCAGAGGGTTTGAGGAAGTGTGGGAGCAGTACTTC. Protein product: CATSRGFEEVWEQYF.

The chain employs TRBV7-9 and TRBJ1-1, with D possibly being TRBD1 (5 bases). V lost 4 bases to trimming and J lost 1 base, with 10 bases between them. Germline assignment: CDR1 SEHNR and CDR2 FQNEAQ (reference sequence). The length of the CDR3 is 14 residues. The CDR3 region is CASSYDRSNTEAFF. The CDR3 nucleotides read TGTGCCAGCAGCTACGACAGATCGAACACTGAAGCTTTCTTT.

This clonotype was found a few times. This sequence joins TRBV5-4 and TRBJ2-7, with 12 bases matching TRBD1. The CDR3 totals 14 residues. Trimming took 3 bases from V and 6 from J; bases not matched to a gene: 4. Germline CDR1 reads SGHNT; CDR2 reads YYREEE (reference sequence). CDR3 residues: CASSWGTGGFEQYF. CDR3 nucleotide sequence: TGTGCCAGCAGCTGGGGGACAGGGGGCTTCGAGCAGTACTTC.

This clonotype appeared many times. This chain uses TRBV15 with TRBJ2-5; D possibly corresponds to TRBD2 (6 bases). Trimming left V 9 bases short and J 1 base short, with 12 bases between. The CDR3 loop spans 13 amino acids. Germline loops: CDR1 LNHNV, CDR2 YYDKDF (reference sequence). CDR3 in amino acids: CATTGTPQETQYF. Here the CDR3 DNA reads TGTGCCACGACCGGGACTCCCCAAGAGACCCAGTACTTC.

This clonotype was observed at least ten times. This sequence joins TRBV30 and TRBJ1-2, with 8 bases identical to TRBD1. The length of the CDR3 is 13 residues. CDR1 and CDR2 (germline): GTSNPN, SVGIG (reference sequence). Trimming at V came to 3 bases and at J to 7 bases, leaving 7 bases not matched to a gene. The CDR3 coding sequence is TGTGCCTGGAGCGAGACAGGGGCGTCTGGCTACACCTTC. Its translation is CAWSETGASGYTF. The full variable domain, completed using reference TRBV30 and TRBJ1-2, is SQTIHQWPATLVQPVGSPLSLECTVEGTSNPNLYWYRQAAGRGLQLLFYSVGIGQISSEVPQNLSASRPQDRQFILSSKKLLLSDSGFYLCAWSETGASGYTFGSGTRLTVV.

The chain links TRBV12-3 or TRBV12-4 to TRBJ2-2; 16 bases match TRBD2. V was clipped by 2 bases and J by 0 bases; unmatched bases: 9. The CDR3 spans 21 residues. In DNA form, the CDR3 reads TGTGCCAGCAGTTTATATCCGGGACTAGCGGGAGGGCCTCCGAACACCGGGGAGCTGTTTTTT. Its translation: CASSLYPGLAGGPPNTGELFF.

For this clonotype: One base away lies a much larger clone, so this may be a sequencing read error. V gene TRBV12-3 or TRBV12-4 combines with J gene TRBJ1-4; D ambiguous. The V end lost 6 bases, the J end lost 0 bases, and 14 bases lay between the germline ends. This CDR3 has 16 amino acids. The CDR3 sequence is CASSDQSYATNEKLFF. Written as DNA, the CDR3 is TGTGCCAGCAGCGACCAATCGTATGCAACTAATGAAAAACTGTTTTTT.

V and J are TRBV7-6 and TRBJ2-3; TRBD1 might be the D (6 bases). The CDR3 contains 14 residues. Per the germline V gene, CDR1 is SGHVS and CDR2 is FNYEAQ. Trimming shortened V by 5 bases and J by 4 bases, and 13 bases separated the two germline ends. This chain's CDR3 is CASSVTGSADTQYF. CDR3 nucleotides: TGTGCCAGCAGCGTTACAGGGTCGGCAGATACGCAGTATTTT.

As regards this clonotype: One junction end disagrees with the germline gene, perhaps due to a read error. The chain links TRBV7-9 to TRBJ1-1; weak D call: TRBD1 (5 bases). The germline gives CDR1 SEHNR, CDR2 FQNEAQ (reference sequence). CDR3 length: 15 residues. CDR3 protein: CASSLAGEGRTEAFF. The DNA of the CDR3 is TGTGCCAGCAGCCTAGCGGGGGAGGGGCGGACTGAAGCTTTCTTT.

This clonotype was detected ten times or more. The rearrangement links TRBV4-2 to TRBJ1-4; 7 bases map to TRBD1. V lost 1 base to trimming and J lost 7 bases; unmatched junction nucleotides: 9. The CDR3 is made up of 16 amino acids. Germline CDR1 is LGHNA and CDR2 is YNFKEQ. The CDR3 region has the DNA TGTGCCAGCAGCCAAGTCCCGGACAGGTTCGGTGAAAAACTGTTTTTT. Translated: CASSQVPDRFGEKLFF.

This clonotype was counted ten times or more. The chain carries TRBV29-1 and TRBJ2-7; tentatively, D is TRBD1 or TRBD2 (6 bases each). Germline V gene lookup returns CDR1 SQVTM and CDR2 ANQGSEA. This CDR3 is 18 amino acids long. The V gene lost 3 bases and the J gene lost 2 bases, with 26 bases spanning the gap. This chain's CDR3 is CSVEGRYSPGAGTYEQYF. CDR3 nucleotides: TGCAGCGTTGAGGGGCGATACTCTCCGGGGGCAGGGACCTACGAGCAGTACTTC.

The rearrangement uses TRBV10-3 and TRBJ2-3; the match to TRBD2 covers 8 bases. Unmatched junction bases numbered 8, after V lost 0 bases and J lost 0 bases. This CDR3 spans 18 amino acids. CDR1 and CDR2 (germline): ENHRY, SYGVKD. For the CDR3, the DNA is TGTGCCATCAGTGAGTCGACCGGGGTAGCGGGGAGCACAGATACGCAGTATTTT. This sequence encodes CAISESTGVAGSTDTQYF.

This clonotype has a count of ten or more. V gene TRBV2 combines with J gene TRBJ1-1, with no clear D. The CDR3 runs to 14 residues. CDR1 and CDR2 (germline): SNHLY, FYNNEI. The V end was cut by 4 bases, the J end by 2 bases, with 11 bases between. CDR3 bases: TGTGCCAGCAGTGTCTCTGCGGGAAACACTGAAGCTTTCTTT. Its protein product is CASSVSAGNTEAFF.

As DNA, the CDR3 is TGTGCCAGCAGCCAAGGCGACGGCTTTGCCTACGAGCAGTACTTC. Translated, it gives CASSQGDGFAYEQYF. The chain couples TRBV3-1 to TRBJ2-7; D is ambiguous. V was clipped by 1 base and J by 2 bases, with 12 bases between them. Germline CDR1 and CDR2: LGHDT and YNNKEL (reference sequence). The CDR3 consists of 15 residues.

This clonotype was seen many times. The rearrangement links TRBV7-7 to TRBJ2-5, with 8 bases that match TRBD1. CDR3 size: 14 residues. Germline assignment: CDR1 SSHAT and CDR2 FNYEAQ (reference sequence). J lost 4 bases, V lost 5 bases, and 6 bases had no gene match. CDR3 nucleotides: TGTGCCAGCAGCCGGAGGACAGGGACAGAGACCCAGTACTTC. Protein sequence: CASSRRTGTETQYF.

The chain combines TRBV6-5 with TRBJ2-2; TRBD1 is a possible D gene (5 bases). Trimming removed 0 bases from V and 4 bases from J, with 9 bases in between. The CDR3 extends over 15 amino acids. Germline CDR1 MNHEY, CDR2 SVGAGI. CDR3 region: CASSYSGRVTGELFF. DNA of the CDR3: TGTGCCAGCAGTTACTCGGGCAGGGTCACCGGGGAGCTGTTTTTT.

The J gene is TRBJ2-7, the V gene TRBV19; 8 bases line up with TRBD2. Trimming removed 3 bases from V and 4 bases from J; junction bases left unmatched: 2. The CDR3 is 13 amino acids. Germline V gives CDR1 LNHDA, CDR2 SQIVND (reference sequence). CDR3 sequence reads: CASSMASGYEQYF. CDR3 DNA sequence: TGTGCCAGTAGTATGGCTAGCGGGTACGAGCAGTACTTC.

This clonotype was detected a few times. The J gene is TRBJ1-5, the V gene TRBV4-2; D not certain. The germline V gene has CDR1 LGHNA and CDR2 YNFKEQ. V lost 0 bases and J lost 0, with 9 bases in between. This CDR3 has 16 amino acids. CDR3 region: CASSQDSGYSNQPQHF. The CDR3 DNA reads TGTGCCAGCAGCCAAGATTCGGGATATAGCAATCAGCCCCAGCATTTT.

About this clonotype itself: The conserved closing phenylalanine or tryptophan is absent in this CDR3, likely reflecting a read error. The rearrangement links TRBV7-8 to TRBJ1-2; D is uncertain. The germline V and J ends were trimmed by 8 bases and 8 bases, with 18 bases remaining between them. Germline V lookup: CDR1 SGHVS, CDR2 FQNEAQ. The CDR3 sequence is 13 residues long. The CDR3 region is CASSDGELYGYTL. The CDR3 DNA reads TGTGCCAGCTCGGACGGGGAACTATACGGCTACACCCTC.

The J gene is TRBJ2-7, the V gene TRBV4-3; a possible D gene is TRBD1 (6 bases). The ends were cut back, 0 bases at V and 2 bases at J, with 14 bases in the middle. CDR1 LGHNA and CDR2 YSLEER come from the germline V gene. The CDR3 has 16 residues. The CDR3 DNA sequence: TGCGCCAGCAGCCAAGATCGTGGGACAAGGGCCTACGAGCAGTACTTC. It is translated as CASSQDRGTRAYEQYF.

A few counts support this clonotype. The rearrangement uses TRBV11-2 and TRBJ2-3; D is perhaps TRBD2 (6 bases). The V and J ends lost 5 bases and 5 bases respectively, with 17 bases between them. Germline values: CDR1 SGHAT, CDR2 FQNNGV. The CDR3 sequence is 15 residues long. In DNA, the CDR3 is TGTGCCAGCAGCCCCCCTCTGGGGGGAAGAGATACGCAGTATTTT. Its translation is CASSPPLGGRDTQYF.

The rearrangement uses TRBV7-9 and TRBJ2-3, with D unresolved. Germline values: CDR1 SEHNR, CDR2 FQNEAQ (reference sequence). There are 12 residues in the CDR3. V shed 5 bases and J shed 7 bases, with 10 bases lying between them. The CDR3 DNA reads TGTGCCAGCAGCCCAAGCACTCATACGCAGTATTTT. As protein: CASSPSTHTQYF.

This clonotype was observed at least ten times. The V gene is TRBV27, the J gene TRBJ2-2; unclear D gene. The CDR3 has 13 amino acids. Germline CDR1 MNHEY, CDR2 SMNVEV (reference sequence). V was shortened by 3 bases and J by 1 base, with 3 bases between the two germline ends. This CDR3 reads CASSFENTGELFF. The CDR3 nucleotides are TGTGCCAGCAGTTTCGAGAACACCGGGGAGCTGTTTTTT.

This clonotype was found a few times. As DNA, the CDR3 is TGTGGCGTGGGGTCCGTCAGCGGATATAGCAATCAGCCCCAGCATTTT. The encoded protein is CGVGSVSGYSNQPQHF. The chain is built from TRBV2 and TRBJ1-5; no definite D call. Germline CDR1 reads SNHLY; CDR2 reads FYNNEI. This CDR3 has 16 amino acids.

To note about this clonotype: An end of the junction differs from the germline gene, which may be a read error. The chain is built from TRBV2 and TRBJ2-2; tentatively, D is TRBD1 (6 bases). The CDR3 loop spans 17 amino acids. Germline loops: CDR1 SNHLY, CDR2 FYNNEI. CDR3 nucleotides: TGTGCCAGCAGTGAAATAGTGGGGGCAGGGGTCACCAGGGAGCTGTTTTTT. Its protein product is CASSEIVGAGVTRELFF.

The CDR3 here is CASSPGRGKGIELFF. For the CDR3, the DNA is TGCGCCAGCAGCCCAGGGCGGGGGAAGGGAATAGAACTGTTTTTT. The chain carries TRBV4-3 and TRBJ1-4; D is possibly TRBD1 (5 bases). The CDR3 is 15 residues long. Deletions cut 4 bases from V and 12 bases from J, with 21 bases between. In germline, CDR1 is LGHNA, CDR2 YSLEER.

CDR3 amino acids: CAWGLSGLAETQYF. In DNA, the CDR3 is TGTGCCTGGGGTTTATCGGGACTGGCAGAGACCCAGTACTTC. V is TRBV30 and J is TRBJ2-5; perhaps TRBD2 as D (6 bases). V was trimmed by 5 bases and J by 4 bases, leaving 17 bases between them. Germline V gene sequence: CDR1 GTSNPN, CDR2 SVGIG (reference sequence). The CDR3 runs to 14 residues.

The table lists this clonotype with many counts. The limits of the CDR3 on the DNA are not certain, so only TCRdb's listed CDR3 is given. V and J are TRBV9 and TRBJ1-1. Ends included, the CDR3 has 16 residues. Germline V gene data show CDR1 as SGDLS and CDR2 as YYNGEE. CDR3 amino acids: CASSVGEGALRPNNFF.

This clonotype was observed a few times. The genes are TRBV6-1 and TRBJ2-7; D might be TRBD2 (6 bases). Germline values: CDR1 MNHNS, CDR2 SASEGT. The V and J ends lost 7 bases and 3 bases respectively, with 16 bases between them. The CDR3 contains 14 residues. Written as DNA, the CDR3 is TGTGCCAGCACCCCTCTTGGAGGGGTCTACGAGCAGTACTTC. Translated: CASTPLGGVYEQYF.